Reported below is one TCR beta chain. Antigen unknown. The entry originates in a study of cytotoxic CD8 clonotypes in ibrutinib-treated CLL. For the study at large: Responses: approximately 25 partial, 2 complete; after median roughly 5.5 years, about 15 stayed remitted, some 12 progressed. Response specimens were obtained following a median treatment duration of about 12 months, with a range of 6 to 36.

General study findings and limits: Rising at ibrutinib response, clonality subsequently fell back toward baseline at progression.

Libraries were prepared by immunoSEQ multiplex PCR; TCRdb keeps only in-frame clonotypes and omits some of them. This table holds about 300,000 clones, around 77% found once. CDR3 length: 15 amino acids. Trimming shortened V by 4 bases and J by 4 bases, and 17 bases separated the two germline ends. The V gene's germline CDR1 is SGHNT and CDR2 YYREEE (reference sequence). Extraction of around 2 micrograms of genomic DNA from cryopreserved PBMCs supplied material for TCR beta libraries. This sequence joins TRBV5-4 and TRBJ2-5; D not resolved. Sample: PBMCs, taken at disease progression, from a patient treated with ibrutinib. This receptor was identified in a human donor with chronic lymphocytic leukemia. The CDR3, as DNA: TGTGCCAGCAGCCCGGACCCGACGGGCGGAGAGACCCAGTACTTC. Translation gives CASSPDPTGGETQYF.